This T cell receptor (beta chain) emerged from a study of T cell clonotyping in hematopoietic cell transplantation. Broader study findings: After transplant, recipient diversity fell while pathologically expanded clonotypes grew through day 180. Broader posttransplant TCR repertoire diversity was predicted by graft donor and pretransplant recipient Inverse Simpson Index values. No sorting was done, leaving CD4 and CD8 contributions mixed. Few recipient clonotypes overlapped donors; over 95% were de novo at given depth.

Assay: immunoSEQ multiplex PCR; the TCRdb copy retains only in-frame clones and omits some. This table has about 43,000 clones, 95% appearing once. Comment on this clone: Its antigen is still unknown.

The V and J ends lost 3 bases and 4 bases, in that order; junction bases with no gene match: 5. The CDR3 extends over 14 amino acids. From germline, CDR1 is MNHEY and CDR2 SVGAGI. What was sequenced was peripheral blood mononuclear cells. The chain employs TRBV6-5 and TRBJ1-2; 7 bases map to TRBD1. The clonotype was recovered from a man between 25 and 39 years old in good health. Some clones in this sample may be carry-over from other donors' samples. CDR3 DNA: TGTGCCAGCAGTTATTCACAGGGGTCCTATGGCTACACCTTC. It specifies CASSYSQGSYGYTF.